This TCR beta chain was captured in a study of shared clonotypes between healthy human individuals. Study-wide findings and caveats: It was anticipated that sequencing depth would influence how many clonotypes donors shared.

About this clone itself: Its antigen is currently unknown.

Genomic DNA from each subset was divided evenly over several immunoSEQ plates. For sorted subsets, approximately 180 ng DNA per replicate equaled about 31,000 T cell genomes. Only in-frame clones appear in the TCRdb table, and some are missing; sequencing was by immunoSEQ multiplex PCR. The sample yields 85,000 to 100,000 clones, about two thirds seen once. Input material: memory CD8+ T cells sorted from blood. Subset defined: CD45RO+ cells pooled with CCR7-negative TemRA cells. The TCR sequence derives from a man aged 30 to 45 in good health.

CDR3 residues: CATSRGGEGTEAFF. CDR3 in DNA: TGTGCCACCAGCAGAGGTGGGGAGGGCACTGAAGCTTTCTTT. V and J are TRBV15 and TRBJ1-1; the D is unclear. The CDR3 spans 14 residues. CDR1 LNHNV and CDR2 YYDKDF come from the germline V gene (reference sequence). The V end was cut by 1 base, the J end by 4 bases, with 10 bases between. The whole variable domain, filled in from reference TRBV15 and TRBJ1-1, reads DAMVIQNPRYQVTQFGKPVTLSCSQTLNHNVMYWYQQKSSQAPKLLFHYYDKDFNNEADTPDNFQSRRPNTSFCFLDIRSPGLGDTAMYLCATSRGGEGTEAFFGQGTRLTVV.